This T cell receptor beta chain was sequenced in a study of blood T cells in healthy people across ages (dated by TCRdb to about 2015). Background for the entire study: Template switching captured roughly one uniquely barcoded TCR beta cDNA molecule per two T cells in model experiments. The study measured age-related changes in TCR beta repertoire diversity using deep sequencing normalized with unique cDNA molecular identifiers. The donors were split into four age groups: young (average 16 years), middle-aged (about 40), aged (over 55) and long-lived (about 74). To avoid experimental bias, donors of different ages were distributed randomly across sequencing lanes. For two donors (one aged 18 to 30 and one aged 80 or older), the study analyzed two additional independent replicas of 1 million unique cDNA reads from the same blood draw.

Systemically healthy Caucasian individuals from Russia, about 38 in total and aged 6 to 90 years, were included as donors. Each donor gave 8 to 10 milliliters of peripheral blood, drawn into EDTA-treated Vacutainer tubes. Ficoll-Paque density-gradient centrifugation was used to isolate PBMCs, with at least 6 million per sample. Total RNA, at least 6 micrograms per sample, was extracted from PBMCs with Trizol reagent. The percentages of naive CD45RAhigh/CD27high T cells were determined by flow cytometry on a PBMC aliquot from every donor. On the study overall, not on this receptor specifically: Estimates of total diversity based on one million sequenced T cells were considered lower bounds and underestimates. As age increased, observed TCR beta diversity per million T cells dropped in a roughly linear way, and a significant reduction was already evident by age 40. Observed TCR beta diversity correlated strongly with the percentage of naive T cells measured by flow cytometry. Compared with the aged group, the long-lived group had more naive CD4+ T cells, fewer expanded clones and increased TCR diversity, suggesting age selection. The CMV infection status of donors was not known, potentially confounding age-related changes in expanded clonotypes. Since profiling was done on bulk unsorted PBMCs, naive and antigen-experienced compartments could not be conclusively compared.

V is pared back by 0 bases and J by 11 bases, with 13 bases lying between the germline termini. Spanning cysteine to phenylalanine, the CDR3 consists of 13 amino acids. Solely the CDR3 DNA is kept, with 39 bases framed from the first base. The germline V gene specifies SGHVS as CDR1 and FNYEAQ as CDR2. As regards this clonotype: Its antigen is not yet known. Qualities for individual bases were not recorded, and no much larger clone is one base off.

The method was 5' RACE. The sequencer was an Illumina HiSeq 2500. A second roughly 6 to 12 cycle PCR used a sample-barcoded 5' primer and a J-beta primer mix. A unique molecular identifier was introduced onto each TCR beta cDNA molecule by a template-switch 5' adaptor carrying 12 random nucleotides. Each sample yielded at least 3 million CDR3-containing paired-end reads. All of the RNA was converted into first-strand cDNA using the Mint cDNA synthesis kit, with a TRBC-specific oligonucleotide serving as the primer. Following uracil-DNA glycosylase treatment, all cDNA underwent a first 18-cycle PCR with the universal primers M1SS and BC2_uni_R. From the authors' description of their analysis: For normalization, 1 million high-quality reads were randomly selected from each sample, with every read carrying a distinct molecular identifier. Instead of being binned into consensus sequences, reads with shared molecular identifiers were discarded. CDR3 identification, clonotype clustering and error correction used MiTCR with a Q25 quality threshold and the strictest error-elimination algorithm. A nonparametric unseen species model using Euler transformation provided a lower-bound estimate of total TCR beta diversity. Using fastp trimming at Q25 and MiXCR clonotype assembly, TCRdb reanalyzed the public sequencing data and kept in-frame beta chains. Rows are unified per CDR3 protein, each entry keeping the most common DNA and genes. These V and J calls are TCRdb output, not the study's own analysis. Recorded for this sample are 850,000 to 1,300,000 distinct CDR3 sequences; 40% to 55% of them occurred a single time. About 20% of the sample rests with the top ten.

The receptor was isolated from an older woman in good health. Rearrangement joined TRBV7-6 to TRBJ2-5; 6 matching bases give a weak D call of TRBD2. The specimen sequenced was blood. The DNA sequence follows: TGTGCCAGCAGCTTAGCTTCGGGGGATGAGCAGTACTTC. This gives the protein CASSLASGDEQYF.